Here is one T cell receptor (beta chain) with its context. Germline lookup yields CDR1 LNHDA and CDR2 SQIVND (reference sequence). Deletions cut 9 bases from V and 8 bases from J, with 22 bases between. The CDR3 has 14 residues. Treatment noted: around 19 received Ad26.COV2.S at low or high dose, single or two shots; roughly five received placebo; per-sample allocation not given. Collection of the samples took place on day 63 after the first injection of vaccine or placebo. Whoever gave the sample was an adult aged 18-55 years in Boston. This entry belongs to a study of Ad26.COV2.S vaccination and SARS-CoV-2 variants. Method: immunoSEQ multiplex PCR; TCRdb's copy keeps in-frame clones and lacks some. The sample records 400,000 to 500,000 clones, roughly 89% being singletons.

The chain has TRBV19 and TRBJ1-1; no clear D gene. The receptor's source is a person between 18 and 60 years old who received the Ad26.COV2.S COVID-19 vaccine or a placebo. Material: peripheral blood, obtained in a trial of Ad26.COV2.S vaccine versus placebo. DNA for the CDR3: TGTGCCAGCCAGACCAGTTTCGGCTCCCCGGAAGCTTTCTTT. Its translation is CASQTSFGSPEAFF.